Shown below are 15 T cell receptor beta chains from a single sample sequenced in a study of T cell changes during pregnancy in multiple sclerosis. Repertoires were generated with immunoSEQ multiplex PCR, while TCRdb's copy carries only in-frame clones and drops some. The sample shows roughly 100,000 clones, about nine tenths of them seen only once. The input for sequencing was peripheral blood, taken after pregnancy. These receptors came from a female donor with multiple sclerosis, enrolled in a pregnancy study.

For the CDR3, the DNA is TGTGCCAGTAGTCAGGGTGTCTCCTACGAGCAGTACTTC. This sequence encodes CASSQGVSYEQYF. The V call is TRBV19, the J call TRBJ2-7, with a possible D match to TRBD1 (5 bases). This CDR3 contains 13 residues. Deletions cut 5 bases from V and 0 bases from J, with 8 bases between. The germline V gene has CDR1 LNHDA and CDR2 SQIVND (reference sequence).

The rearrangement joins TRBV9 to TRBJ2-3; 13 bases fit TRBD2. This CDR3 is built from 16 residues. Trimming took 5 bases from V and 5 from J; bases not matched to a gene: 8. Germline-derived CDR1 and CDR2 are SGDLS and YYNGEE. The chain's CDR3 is CASSERTSGGVDTQYF. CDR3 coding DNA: TGTGCCAGCAGTGAACGGACTAGCGGGGGAGTAGATACGCAGTATTTT.

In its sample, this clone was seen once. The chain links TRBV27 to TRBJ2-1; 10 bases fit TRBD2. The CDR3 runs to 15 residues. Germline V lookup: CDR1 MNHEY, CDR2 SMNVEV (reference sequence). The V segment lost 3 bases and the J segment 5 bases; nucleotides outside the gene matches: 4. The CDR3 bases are TGTGCCAGCAGTTTCGGGACTAGCGTAAACAATGAGCAGTTCTTC. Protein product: CASSFGTSVNNEQFF.

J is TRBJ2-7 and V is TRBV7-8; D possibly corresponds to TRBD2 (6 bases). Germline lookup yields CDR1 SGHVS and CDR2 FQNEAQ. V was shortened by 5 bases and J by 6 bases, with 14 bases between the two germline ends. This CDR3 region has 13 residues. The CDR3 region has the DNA TGTGCCAGCAGCAAGGGACTTCCGACCGAGCAGTACTTC. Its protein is CASSKGLPTEQYF.

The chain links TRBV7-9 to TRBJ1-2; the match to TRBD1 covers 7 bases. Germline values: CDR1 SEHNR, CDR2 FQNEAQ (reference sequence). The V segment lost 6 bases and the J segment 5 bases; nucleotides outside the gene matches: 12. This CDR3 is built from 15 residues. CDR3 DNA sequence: TGTGCCAGCAGTTCGGACCGGGACAGCCCTTATGGCTACACCTTC. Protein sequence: CASSSDRDSPYGYTF. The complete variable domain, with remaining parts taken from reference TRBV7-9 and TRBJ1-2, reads DTGVSQNPRHKITKRGQNVTFRCDPISEHNRLYWYRQTLGQGPEFLTYFQNEAQLEKSRLLSDRFSAERPKGSFSTLEIQRTEQGDSAMYLCASSSDRDSPYGYTFGSGTRLTVV.

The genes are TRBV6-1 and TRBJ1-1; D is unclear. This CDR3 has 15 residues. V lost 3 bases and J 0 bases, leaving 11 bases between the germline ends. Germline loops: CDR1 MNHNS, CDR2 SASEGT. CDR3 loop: CASSDGRQLNTEAFF. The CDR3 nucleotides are TGTGCCAGCAGTGACGGCAGGCAGTTGAACACTGAAGCTTTCTTT.

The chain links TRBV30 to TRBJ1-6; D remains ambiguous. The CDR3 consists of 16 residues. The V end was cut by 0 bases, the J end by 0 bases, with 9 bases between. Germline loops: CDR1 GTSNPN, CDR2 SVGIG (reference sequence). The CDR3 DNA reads TGTGCCTGGAGTGTGGACTTTAGCTCCTATAATTCACCCCTCCACTTT. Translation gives CAWSVDFSSYNSPLHF.

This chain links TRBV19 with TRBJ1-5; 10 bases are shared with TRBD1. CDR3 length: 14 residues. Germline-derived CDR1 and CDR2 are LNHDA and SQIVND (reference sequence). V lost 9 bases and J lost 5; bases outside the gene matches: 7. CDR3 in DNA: TGTGCCAGCGAGGGACAGGGGAGGTATCAGCCCCAGCATTTT. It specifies CASEGQGRYQPQHF.

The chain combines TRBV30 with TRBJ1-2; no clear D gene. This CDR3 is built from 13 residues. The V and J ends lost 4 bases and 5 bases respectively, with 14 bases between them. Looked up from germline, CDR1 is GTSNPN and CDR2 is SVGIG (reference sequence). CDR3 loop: CAWIGERGYGYTF. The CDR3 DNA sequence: TGTGCCTGGATAGGAGAACGCGGGTATGGCTACACCTTC. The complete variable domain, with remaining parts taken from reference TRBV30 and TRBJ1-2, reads SQTIHQWPATLVQPVGSPLSLECTVEGTSNPNLYWYRQAAGRGLQLLFYSVGIGQISSEVPQNLSASRPQDRQFILSSKKLLLSDSGFYLCAWIGERGYGYTFGSGTRLTVV.

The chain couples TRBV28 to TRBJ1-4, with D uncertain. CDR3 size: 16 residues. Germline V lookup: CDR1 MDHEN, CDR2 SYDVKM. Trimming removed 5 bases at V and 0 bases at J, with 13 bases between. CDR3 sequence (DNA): TGTGCCAGCAGTCCAAGGGAGGTCACAACTAATGAAAAACTGTTTTTT. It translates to CASSPREVTTNEKLFF.

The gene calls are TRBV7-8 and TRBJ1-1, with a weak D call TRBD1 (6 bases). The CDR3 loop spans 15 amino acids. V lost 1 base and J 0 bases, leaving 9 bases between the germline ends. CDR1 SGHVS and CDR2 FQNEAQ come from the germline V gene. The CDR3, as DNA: TGTGCCAGCAGCTTAGTGACAGGAATGAACACTGAAGCTTTCTTT. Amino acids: CASSLVTGMNTEAFF.

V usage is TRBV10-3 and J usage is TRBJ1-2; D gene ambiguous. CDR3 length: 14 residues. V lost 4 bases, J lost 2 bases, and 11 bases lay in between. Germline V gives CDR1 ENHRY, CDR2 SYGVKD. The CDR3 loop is CAISVAAINYGYTF. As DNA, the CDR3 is TGTGCCATCAGTGTAGCAGCGATAAACTATGGCTACACCTTC.

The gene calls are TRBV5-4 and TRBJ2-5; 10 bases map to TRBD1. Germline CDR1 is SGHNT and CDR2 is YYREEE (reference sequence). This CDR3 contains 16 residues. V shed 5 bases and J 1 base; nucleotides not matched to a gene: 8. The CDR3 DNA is TGTGCCAGCAGTTCTCCGGGACAGGGGAGCCAAGAGACCCAGTACTTC. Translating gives CASSSPGQGSQETQYF.

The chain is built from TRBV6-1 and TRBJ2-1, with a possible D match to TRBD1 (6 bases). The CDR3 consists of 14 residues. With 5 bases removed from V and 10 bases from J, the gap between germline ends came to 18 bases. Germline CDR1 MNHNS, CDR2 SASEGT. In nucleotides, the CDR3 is TGTGCCAGCAGTACCGAACGAACCGGGACAGAGCAGTTCTTC. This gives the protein CASSTERTGTEQFF.

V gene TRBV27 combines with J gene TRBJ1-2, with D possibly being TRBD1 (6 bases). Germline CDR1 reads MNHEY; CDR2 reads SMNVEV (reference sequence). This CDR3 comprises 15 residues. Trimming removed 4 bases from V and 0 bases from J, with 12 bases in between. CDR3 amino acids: CASSYNGQTNYGYTF. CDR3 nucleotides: TGTGCCAGCAGTTATAACGGACAGACTAACTATGGCTACACCTTC.